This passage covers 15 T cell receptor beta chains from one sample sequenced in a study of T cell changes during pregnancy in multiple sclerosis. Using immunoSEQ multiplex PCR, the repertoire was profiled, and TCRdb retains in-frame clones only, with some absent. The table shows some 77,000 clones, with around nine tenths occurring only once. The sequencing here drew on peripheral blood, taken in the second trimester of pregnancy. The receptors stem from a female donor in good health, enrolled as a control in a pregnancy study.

The CDR3 DNA reads TGTGCCAGCTTCGATCAGGGGGTTCGGGGCTACACCTTC. It yields the protein CASFDQGVRGYTF. The V call is TRBV2, the J call TRBJ1-2; 7 nucleotides agree with TRBD1. After removal of 8 bases from V and 8 bases from J, the junction contained 11 bases not matched to a gene. The CDR3 totals 13 residues. Germline CDR1 is SNHLY and CDR2 is FYNNEI.

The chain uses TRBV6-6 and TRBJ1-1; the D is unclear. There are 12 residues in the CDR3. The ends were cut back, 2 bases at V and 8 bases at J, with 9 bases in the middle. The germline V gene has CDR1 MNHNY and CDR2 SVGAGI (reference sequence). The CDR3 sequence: CASSYPGREAFF. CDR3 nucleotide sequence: TGTGCCAGCAGTTACCCCGGGAGGGAAGCTTTCTTT.

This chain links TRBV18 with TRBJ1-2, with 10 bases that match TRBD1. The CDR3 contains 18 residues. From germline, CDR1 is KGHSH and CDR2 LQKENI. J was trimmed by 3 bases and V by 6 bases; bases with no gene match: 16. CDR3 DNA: TGTGCCAGCTCCGCCCTTGGAGGACAGGGGGGTCTTCACTATGGCTACACCTTC. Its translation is CASSALGGQGGLHYGYTF.

CDR3 bases: TGTGCCACCCAGAGAGTGGAGGGAGATACGCAGTATTTT. Encoded protein: CATQRVEGDTQYF. V is TRBV10-3 and J is TRBJ2-3; D possibly corresponds to TRBD2 (6 bases). Germline V gene data show CDR1 as ENHRY and CDR2 as SYGVKD. CDR3 length equals 13 residues. The V gene lost 10 bases and the J gene lost 5 bases, with 16 bases spanning the gap.

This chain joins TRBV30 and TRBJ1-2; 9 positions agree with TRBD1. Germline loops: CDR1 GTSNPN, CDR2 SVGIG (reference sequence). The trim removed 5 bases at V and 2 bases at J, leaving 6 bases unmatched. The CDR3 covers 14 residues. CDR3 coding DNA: TGTGCCTGGCGTCCCGGGACAGGGAACTATGGCTACACCTTC. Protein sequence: CAWRPGTGNYGYTF. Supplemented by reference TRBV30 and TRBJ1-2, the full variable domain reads SQTIHQWPATLVQPVGSPLSLECTVEGTSNPNLYWYRQAAGRGLQLLFYSVGIGQISSEVPQNLSASRPQDRQFILSSKKLLLSDSGFYLCAWRPGTGNYGYTFGSGTRLTVV.

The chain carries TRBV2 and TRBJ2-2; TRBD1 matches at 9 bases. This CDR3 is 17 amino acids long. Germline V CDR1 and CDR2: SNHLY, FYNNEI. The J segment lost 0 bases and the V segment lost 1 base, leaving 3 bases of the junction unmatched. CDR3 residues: CASSEDTGGPNTGELFF. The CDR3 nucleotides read TGTGCCAGCAGTGAAGACACAGGGGGCCCGAACACCGGGGAGCTGTTTTTT.

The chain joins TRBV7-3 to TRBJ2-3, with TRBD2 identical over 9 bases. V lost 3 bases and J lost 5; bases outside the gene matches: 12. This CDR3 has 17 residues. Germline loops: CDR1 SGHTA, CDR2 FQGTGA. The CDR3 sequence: CASSFDGGGGALDTQYF. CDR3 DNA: TGTGCCAGCAGCTTTGATGGCGGCGGGGGGGCACTAGATACGCAGTATTTT. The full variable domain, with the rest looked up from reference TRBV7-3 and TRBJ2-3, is GAGVSQTPSNKVTEKGKYVELRCDPISGHTALYWYRQSLGQGPEFLIYFQGTGAADDSGLPNDRFFAVRPEGSVSTLKIQRTERGDSAVYLCASSFDGGGGALDTQYFGPGTRLTVL.

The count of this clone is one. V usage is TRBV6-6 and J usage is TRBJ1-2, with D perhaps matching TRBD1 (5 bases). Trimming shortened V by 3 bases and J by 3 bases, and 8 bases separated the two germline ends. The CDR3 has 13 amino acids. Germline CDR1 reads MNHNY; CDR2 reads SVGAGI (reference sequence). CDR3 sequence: CASSYRRDYGYTF. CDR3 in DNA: TGTGCCAGCAGTTATCGCAGGGACTATGGCTACACCTTC.

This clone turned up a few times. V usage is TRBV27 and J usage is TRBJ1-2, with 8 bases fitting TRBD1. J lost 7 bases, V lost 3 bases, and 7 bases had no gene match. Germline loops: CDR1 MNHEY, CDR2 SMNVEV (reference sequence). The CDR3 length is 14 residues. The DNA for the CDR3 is TGTGCCAGCAGTTTTAGGACAGGGCATCGTGGCTACACCTTC. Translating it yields CASSFRTGHRGYTF.

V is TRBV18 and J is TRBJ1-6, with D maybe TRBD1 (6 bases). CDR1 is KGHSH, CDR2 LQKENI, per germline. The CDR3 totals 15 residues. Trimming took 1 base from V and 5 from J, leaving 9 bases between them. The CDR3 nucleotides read TGTGCCAGCTCACCACGGGGGCTGGATAATTCACCCCTCCACTTT. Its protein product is CASSPRGLDNSPLHF.

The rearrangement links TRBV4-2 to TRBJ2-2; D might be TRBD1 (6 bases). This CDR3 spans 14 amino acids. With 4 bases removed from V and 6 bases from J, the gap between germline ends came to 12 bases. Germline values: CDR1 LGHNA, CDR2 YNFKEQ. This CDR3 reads CASSPSAGAGELFF. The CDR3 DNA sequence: TGTGCCAGCAGCCCTTCGGCAGGGGCCGGGGAGCTGTTTTTT.

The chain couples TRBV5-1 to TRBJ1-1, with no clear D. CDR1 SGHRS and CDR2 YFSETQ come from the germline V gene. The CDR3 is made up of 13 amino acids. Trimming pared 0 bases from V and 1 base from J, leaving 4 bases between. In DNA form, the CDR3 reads TGCGCCAGCAGCTTGGGAGGGAACACTGAAGCTTTCTTT. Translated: CASSLGGNTEAFF.

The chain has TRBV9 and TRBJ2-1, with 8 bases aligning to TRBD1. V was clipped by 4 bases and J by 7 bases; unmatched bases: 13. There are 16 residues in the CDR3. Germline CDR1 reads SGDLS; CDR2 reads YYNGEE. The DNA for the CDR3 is TGTGCCAGCAGCTTCCCTCGGACAGGGAGGTATAATGAGCAGTTCTTC. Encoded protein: CASSFPRTGRYNEQFF.

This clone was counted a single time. The CDR3 sequence: CASSPISTGNTEAFF. DNA of the CDR3: TGCGCCAGCAGCCCGATATCGACAGGGAACACTGAAGCTTTCTTT. The V gene is TRBV4-1, the J gene TRBJ1-1, with a weak D call TRBD1 (6 bases). With 4 bases removed from V and 1 base from J, the gap between germline ends came to 13 bases. Germline V CDR1 and CDR2: MGHRA, YSYEKL. This CDR3 spans 15 amino acids.

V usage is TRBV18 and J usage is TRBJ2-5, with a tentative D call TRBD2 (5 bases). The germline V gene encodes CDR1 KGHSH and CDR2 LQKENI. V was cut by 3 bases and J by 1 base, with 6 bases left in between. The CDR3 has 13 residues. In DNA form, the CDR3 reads TGTGCCAGCTCACCCGGGGTCCAAGAGACCCAGTACTTC. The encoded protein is CASSPGVQETQYF.